A selection of T cell receptor beta chains follows, all from one sample in a study of radiation and T cells in renal cell carcinoma. Some clones are missing from TCRdb's copy, which holds only in-frame ones; the method was immunoSEQ multiplex PCR. This table holds about 130,000 clones, approximately 78% found once. The material was blood, obtained from a patient whose treatment included radiotherapy and nephrectomy. Receptor source: a woman aged 60-70 years with renal cell carcinoma. Both conserved end residues are part of each CDR3. A D gene is named only where the DNA matches it firmly. Some rows mark clone size as missing; the rest say once, few, many or name a class of expanded clone.

clone size,V gene,J gene,D gene,CDR3 DNA,CDR3 protein
.,TRBV29-1,TRBJ2-7,.,TGCAGCGCAAAGGCAGGGTTGGAGCAGTACTTC,CSAKAGLEQYF
.,TRBV4-1,TRBJ1-2,.,TGCGCCAGCAGCCAAGAAGGGGCAGACAACTATGGCTACACCTTC,CASSQEGADNYGYTF
.,TRBV6-5,TRBJ1-1,TRBD1,TGTGCCAGCAAATTACAGGGGGCGAGAGCTTTCTTT,CASKLQGARAFF
.,TRBV15,TRBJ2-3,TRBD1,TGTGCCACCAGCAGGGTGACAGGGGCCTACACAGATACGCAGTATTTT,CATSRVTGAYTDTQYF
once,TRBV5-1,TRBJ1-2,TRBD1,TGCGCCAGCAGCTTGGAGAGCGCAGGGGGCAATGGCTACACCTTC,CASSLESAGGNGYTF
.,TRBV5-1,TRBJ2-1,.,TGCGCCAGCAGCTTGGGGGCCGAATACAATGAGCAGTTCTTC,CASSLGAEYNEQFF
.,TRBV5-1,TRBJ2-7,.,TGCGCCAGCAGCTTAAGTGCAGGTTCCTACGAGCAGTACTTC,CASSLSAGSYEQYF
.,TRBV6-6,TRBJ1-1,TRBD1,TGTGCCAGCAGCCGTCGGACAGGGGGCGGGAACACTGAAGCTTTCTTT,CASSRRTGGGNTEAFF
few,TRBV19,TRBJ2-7,TRBD1,TGTGCCAGTAGTATAAGGACAGGCGCAGGGGCGTCCTACGAGCAGTACTTC,CASSIRTGAGASYEQYF
.,TRBV28,TRBJ1-2,.,TGTGCCAGCAGTCCAACCTCAGCCCCTAACTATGGCTACACCTTC,CASSPTSAPNYGYTF
once,TRBV5-4,TRBJ2-1,TRBD1,TGTGCCAGCAGCTTGCAGGGGGCGAGTGAGCAGTTCTTC,CASSLQGASEQFF
.,TRBV19,TRBJ2-2,.,TGTGCCAGTAGTATACAGATATACACCGGGGAGCTGTTTTTT,CASSIQIYTGELFF
.,TRBV11-2,TRBJ2-5,TRBD2,TGTGCCAGCAGCCGACTAGCGCAAGAGACCCAGTACTTC,CASSRLAQETQYF
few,TRBV6-5,TRBJ2-5,.,TGTGCCAGCAGTCGCCCGACAAGCCAAGAGACCCAGTACTTC,CASSRPTSQETQYF
.,TRBV2,TRBJ1-3,.,TGTGCCAGCAGTGCCTGGGCGGGTGCAGGAAACACCATATATTTT,CASSAWAGAGNTIYF
.,TRBV5-4,TRBJ1-2,TRBD1,TGTGCCAGCAGCCTAGGACAGGGCGGTACCGTATATGGCTACACCTTC,CASSLGQGGTVYGYTF
.,TRBV6-5,TRBJ2-5,TRBD2,TGTGCCAGCAGCCATACTAGCGGGGAGAGGGAGACCCAGTACTTC,CASSHTSGERETQYF
once,TRBV7-6,TRBJ1-1,.,TGTGCCAGCAGCTCCGGACAGACTCAGGACACTGAAGCTTTCTTT,CASSSGQTQDTEAFF
.,TRBV11-3,TRBJ2-3,.,TGTGCCAGCAGCTCTTCCGGGACGAAAAAAGATACGCAGTATTTT,CASSSSGTKKDTQYF
.,TRBV30,TRBJ1-6,.,TGTGCCTGGAGTCCCGACCCAATGGGGTCACCCCTCCACTTT,CAWSPDPMGSPLHF
.,TRBV7-9,TRBJ2-7,.,TGTGCCAGCAGCTTGTCCACGGGGCAGTACTCTCTGAGGCAGTACTTC,CASSLSTGQYSLRQYF
few,TRBV27,TRBJ1-4,.,TGTGCCAGCAGTTTATCGGGGTCTAAAGAAAAACTGTTTTTT,CASSLSGSKEKLFF
.,TRBV7-2,TRBJ1-1,.,TGTGCCAGCAGCTTAGCGGGGACCCCCGGGACTGAAGCTTTCTTT,CASSLAGTPGTEAFF
.,TRBV19,TRBJ2-3,TRBD2,TGTGCCAGTAGTATGCTAGCGGGAGTAAAGGAGTCTACGCAGTATTTT,CASSMLAGVKESTQYF
.,TRBV10-3,TRBJ1-1,.,TGTGCCATCAGTGGCCAGGTTAACACTGAAGCTTTCTTT,CAISGQVNTEAFF
.,TRBV19,TRBJ1-2,.,TGTGCCAGTAGGAGAGATGGCTACACCTTC,CASRRDGYTF
.,TRBV18,TRBJ2-6,.,TGTGCCAGCTCACAGGGTCGGGGGGCCAACGTCCTGACTTTC,CASSQGRGANVLTF
.,TRBV19,TRBJ2-4,TRBD1,TGTGCCAGTGCGGGACAGGGAATGATAGCCAAAAACATTCAGTACTTC,CASAGQGMIAKNIQYF
few,TRBV27,TRBJ2-5,TRBD2,TGTGCCAGCAGCTTTGGTGCCGGGGGGGAAGGAGAGACCCAGTACTTC,CASSFGAGGEGETQYF
few,TRBV25-1,TRBJ2-4,.,TGTGCCAGCAGTGAATGGGGGGTGGACATTCAGTACTTC,CASSEWGVDIQYF
.,TRBV28,TRBJ2-7,.,TGTGCCAGCAGTTTAGGTCCGGGCTATCTCCTGCGGCAGTACTTC,CASSLGPGYLLRQYF
.,TRBV5-1,TRBJ1-4,.,TGCGCCAGCAGCCAAGGGGGGGAAAAACTGTTTTTT,CASSQGGEKLFF
few,TRBV5-1,TRBJ1-2,.,TGCGCCAGCAGCCCGGAGGGGGAGAGAAGGAAAGGCTACACCTTC,CASSPEGERRKGYTF
.,TRBV28,TRBJ2-7,.,TGTGCCAGCAGCCACCTTTGGATCGGACGGCGCGACTACGAGCAGTACTTC,CASSHLWIGRRDYEQYF
many,TRBV30,TRBJ1-5,.,TGTGCCTGGAGTCTGGCAATTGGTCAGCCCCAGCATTTT,CAWSLAIGQPQHF
.,TRBV5-4,TRBJ1-2,.,TGTGCCACCGCCGGGACACCGGACTATGGCTACACCTTC,CATAGTPDYGYTF
few,TRBV20-1,TRBJ2-1,.,TGCAGTGCGCTACACAATGAGCAGTTCTTC,CSALHNEQFF
.,TRBV18,TRBJ2-2,TRBD1,TGTGCCAGCTCGGAGAGGACAGGGGGTATGAACACCGGGGAGCTGTTTTTT,CASSERTGGMNTGELFF
.,TRBV6-1,TRBJ2-7,.,TGTGCCAGCAGTGGAACCTACGAGCAGTACTTC,CASSGTYEQYF
.,TRBV2,TRBJ2-7,.,TGTGCCAGCACCCGTGCCTACGAGCAGTACTTC,CASTRAYEQYF
.,TRBV4-3,TRBJ2-1,TRBD2,TGCGCCAGCAGCCAAGCTAGGACTAGTCCGTCAGATGAGCAGTTCTTC,CASSQARTSPSDEQFF
.,TRBV28,TRBJ1-5,TRBD1,TGTGCCAGCAGTTTCCAGACAGGGGCGGGCCAGCCCCAGCATTTT,CASSFQTGAGQPQHF
.,TRBV7-6,TRBJ2-3,.,TGTGCCAGCAGCTTAAGTCTCGCCATTGGGCCAGATACGCAGTATTTT,CASSLSLAIGPDTQYF
.,TRBV19,TRBJ2-3,TRBD2,TGTGCCAGTAGTATAGAGGGGCTAGCGGGAGATACGCAGTATTTT,CASSIEGLAGDTQYF
.,TRBV5-1,TRBJ1-4,TRBD1,TGCGCCAGCAGCTTGGTGGGGACAGGGACTAATGAAAAACTGTTTTTT,CASSLVGTGTNEKLFF
once,TRBV6-5,TRBJ2-1,TRBD2,TGTGCCAGCAGTTTACGGGCTAGCGGGGTATACAATGAGCAGTTCTTC,CASSLRASGVYNEQFF
.,TRBV30,TRBJ1-2,.,TGTGCCTGGAGTGTAATAAGTTATGGCTACACCTTC,CAWSVISYGYTF
.,TRBV7-9,TRBJ1-1,.,TGTGCCAGCAGCTTAATAAGGGACTCTGAAGCTTTCTTT,CASSLIRDSEAFF
.,TRBV4-2,TRBJ1-2,TRBD1,TGTGCCAGCAGCCAAGAGGGTGGGGACAGCCAAGGCTATGGCTACACCTTC,CASSQEGGDSQGYGYTF
.,TRBV28,TRBJ2-7,TRBD1,TGTGCCAATTTATCGTACGTGGCAGGGGGCTCATATTCCTACGAGCAGTACTTC,CANLSYVAGGSYSYEQYF
once,TRBV19,TRBJ1-5,TRBD1,TGTGCCAGTTGGGGACAGTTGAATCAGCCCCAGCATTTT,CASWGQLNQPQHF
.,TRBV11-2,TRBJ1-2,.,TGTGCCAGCAGCTCAGTGACTCGCCCCTATGGCTACACCTTC,CASSSVTRPYGYTF
.,TRBV28,TRBJ1-1,.,TGTGCCAGCAGTTTCGTTCTGAACACTGAAGCTTTCTTT,CASSFVLNTEAFF
.,TRBV7-8,TRBJ1-2,.,TGTGCCAGCAGCTTGTCAGATTCGAGCTACACCTTC,CASSLSDSSYTF
.,TRBV5-8,TRBJ2-3,.,TGTGCCAGCAGCTTGGGGGGGTTCCGAGGGGATACGCAGTATTTT,CASSLGGFRGDTQYF
.,TRBV7-2,TRBJ1-1,.,TGTGCCAGCAGCTTCCAGGGGAGGGACACTGAAGCTTTCTTT,CASSFQGRDTEAFF
.,TRBV5-1,TRBJ2-3,TRBD1,TGCGCCAGCAGCCTTGGGGACAGGGACATCACAGATACGCAGTATTTT,CASSLGDRDITDTQYF
few,TRBV10-3,TRBJ1-3,.,TGTGCCATCACCGGAGGGGGGTTGAGCTCTGGAAACACCATATATTTT,CAITGGGLSSGNTIYF